This T cell receptor (beta chain) was identified in a study of blood T cells in healthy people across ages. In germline, CDR1 is MNHNS, CDR2 SASEGT. Trimming cost V 3 bases and J 3 bases, with 12 bases left between them. The length of the CDR3 is 14 residues. A second PCR, run for about 6 to 11 cycles, used a sample-barcoded 5' primer plus a J-beta primer mix. A template-switch adaptor containing 12 random nucleotides labeled each cDNA molecule. One entry per CDR3 protein results from TCRdb running MiXCR on the 5' RACE reads. The table lists hundreds of thousands of distinct CDR3 sequences, 55% to 70% of them singletons.

This TCR was recovered from a young man in good health. The chain carries TRBV6-1 and TRBJ2-7, with D tentatively TRBD2 (5 bases). Sequencing was done on a sample of blood. The CDR3 region is CASSDTSRGYEQYF. The CDR3 coding sequence is TGTGCCAGCAGTGATACATCACGGGGCTACGAGCAGTACTTC.